Described below is a single T cell receptor beta chain sequence and its context. The antigen is undetermined. It was one heparinised blood draw, averaging roughly 0.11 L, that each donor gave. This sample is part of a study of beta chain features in type 1 diabetes. Whole-study findings and limits: For TCRB rearrangement, an influence of HLA type remained unresolved here. When Type 1 diabetes patients were examined, their TCRB CDR3s proved moderately but significantly shorter in all four CD4+ subsets.

Germline CDR1 reads SGHVS; CDR2 reads FNYEAQ. The CDR3 loop spans 17 amino acids. V was clipped by 5 bases and J by 0 bases; unmatched bases: 7. Expressed TCRB transcripts got sequenced, as all isolated RNA was reverse transcribed. Using immunoSEQ multiplex PCR, the repertoire was profiled, and TCRdb retains in-frame clones only, with some absent. The top ten hold under 0.02% of the sample, which has roughly 400,000 clones, about 15% seen once. Sequencing used naive CD4+ T cells from blood. The chain links TRBV7-6 to TRBJ2-1; 10 nucleotides align to TRBD2. The sequence was collected from a woman between 18 and 29 years old in good health. The CDR3, as DNA: TGTGCCAGCAGCCGCTATCTAGCGGGAGCCTCCTACAATGAGCAGTTCTTC. Encoded protein: CASSRYLAGASYNEQFF.